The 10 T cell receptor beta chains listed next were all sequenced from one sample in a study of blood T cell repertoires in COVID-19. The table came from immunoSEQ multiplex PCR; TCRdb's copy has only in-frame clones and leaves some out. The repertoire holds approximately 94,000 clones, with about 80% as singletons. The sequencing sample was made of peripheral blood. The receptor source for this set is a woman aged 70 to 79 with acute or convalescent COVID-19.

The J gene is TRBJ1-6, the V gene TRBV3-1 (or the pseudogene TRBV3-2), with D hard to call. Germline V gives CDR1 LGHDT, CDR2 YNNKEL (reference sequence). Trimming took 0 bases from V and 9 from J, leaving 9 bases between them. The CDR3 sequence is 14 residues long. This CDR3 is CASSQDQYGSPLHF. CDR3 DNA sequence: TGTGCCAGCAGCCAAGATCAGTATGGTTCACCCCTCCACTTT.

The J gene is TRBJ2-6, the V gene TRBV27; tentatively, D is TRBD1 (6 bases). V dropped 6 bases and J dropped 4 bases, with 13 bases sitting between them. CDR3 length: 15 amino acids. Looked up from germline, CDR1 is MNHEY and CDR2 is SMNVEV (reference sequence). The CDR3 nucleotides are TGTGCCAGCAGCTCCACAGGGTTCGGGGCCAACGTCCTGACTTTC. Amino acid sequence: CASSSTGFGANVLTF.

In nucleotides, the CDR3 is TGTGCCAGCAGTTTAATTCCTCTTAATCAGCCCCAGCATTTT. This gives the protein CASSLIPLNQPQHF. This chain links TRBV27 with TRBJ1-5; D is uncertain. The ends were cut back, 2 bases at V and 4 bases at J, with 9 bases in the middle. Germline lookup yields CDR1 MNHEY and CDR2 SMNVEV (reference sequence). This CDR3 spans 14 amino acids.

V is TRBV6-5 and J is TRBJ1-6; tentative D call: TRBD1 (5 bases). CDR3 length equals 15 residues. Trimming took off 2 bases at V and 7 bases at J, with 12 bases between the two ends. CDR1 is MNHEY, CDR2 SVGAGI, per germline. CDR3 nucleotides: TGTGCCAGCAGTTACGGGCGGGGCCCAAATTCACCCCTCCACTTT. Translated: CASSYGRGPNSPLHF.

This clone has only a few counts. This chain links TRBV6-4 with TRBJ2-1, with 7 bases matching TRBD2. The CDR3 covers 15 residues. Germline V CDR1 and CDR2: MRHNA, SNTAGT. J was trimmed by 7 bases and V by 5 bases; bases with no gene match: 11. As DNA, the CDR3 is TGTGCCAGCAGTCCTACCCCAACGGGAGGTAATGAGCAGTTCTTC. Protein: CASSPTPTGGNEQFF.

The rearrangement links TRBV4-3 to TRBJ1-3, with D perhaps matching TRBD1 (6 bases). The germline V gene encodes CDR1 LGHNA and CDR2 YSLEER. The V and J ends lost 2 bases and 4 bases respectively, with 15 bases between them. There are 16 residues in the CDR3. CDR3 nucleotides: TGCGCCAGCAGCCAATTTTACAGGGTAAACGGAAACACCATATATTTT. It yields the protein CASSQFYRVNGNTIYF.

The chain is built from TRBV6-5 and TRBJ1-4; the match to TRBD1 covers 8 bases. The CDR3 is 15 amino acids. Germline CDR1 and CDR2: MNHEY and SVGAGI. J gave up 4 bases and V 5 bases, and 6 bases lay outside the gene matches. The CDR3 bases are TGTGCCAGCAGTCCCGGACAGGGTGATAATGAAAAACTGTTTTTT. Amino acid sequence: CASSPGQGDNEKLFF.

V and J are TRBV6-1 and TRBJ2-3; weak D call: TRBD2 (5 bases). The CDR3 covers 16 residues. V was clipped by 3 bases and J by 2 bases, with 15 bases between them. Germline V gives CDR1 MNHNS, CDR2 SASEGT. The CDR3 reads CASSDDWRSSTDTQYF. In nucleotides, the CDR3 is TGTGCCAGCAGTGACGACTGGAGGTCCTCCACAGATACGCAGTATTTT.

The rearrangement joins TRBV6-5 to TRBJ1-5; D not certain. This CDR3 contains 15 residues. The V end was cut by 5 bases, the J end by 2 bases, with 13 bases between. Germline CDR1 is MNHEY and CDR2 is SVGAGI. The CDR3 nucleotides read TGTGCCAGCAGTCCACTCTCGGGAGGCAATCAGCCCCAGCATTTT. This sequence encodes CASSPLSGGNQPQHF.

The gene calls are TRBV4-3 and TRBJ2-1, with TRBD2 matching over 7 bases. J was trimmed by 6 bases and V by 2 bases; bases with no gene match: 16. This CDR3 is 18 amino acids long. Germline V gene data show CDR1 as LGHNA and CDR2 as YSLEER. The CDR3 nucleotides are TGCGCCAGCAGCCAACCGCGGGGGAGGAGCGGGGAAGTCAATGAGCAGTTCTTC. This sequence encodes CASSQPRGRSGEVNEQFF.